This is a list of T cell receptor beta chains from one sample in a study of cytotoxic CD8 clonotypes in ibrutinib-treated CLL. Assay used: immunoSEQ multiplex PCR; TCRdb lists only in-frame clones, some missing. This sample has roughly 300,000 clones, with 60% to 80% found just once. The sequenced sample was PBMCs, obtained at disease progression, from a patient treated with ibrutinib. These receptors were obtained from a human donor with chronic lymphocytic leukemia. Both conserved end residues are part of each CDR3. A D gene is named only where the DNA matches it firmly. The size of a clone is reported for some rows only, either as once, few or many, or as a class for expanded clones.

D gene,J gene,V gene,clone size,CDR3 protein,CDR3 DNA
-,TRBJ1-2,TRBV10-3,few,CAISGWEGYGYTF,TGTGCCATCAGTGGGTGGGAGGGCTATGGCTACACCTTC
TRBD2,TRBJ2-2,TRBV7-2,-,CASSPPPGLAGGVTGELFF,TGTGCCAGCAGCCCGCCCCCCGGACTAGCGGGAGGTGTCACCGGGGAGCTGTTTTTT
TRBD1,TRBJ1-5,TRBV19,-,CASTTGGQFGQPQHF,TGTGCCAGTACGACAGGGGGTCAGTTCGGTCAGCCCCAGCATTTT
-,TRBJ2-1,TRBV10-1,-,CASSFDRIYNEQFF,TGCGCCAGCAGCTTCGACAGGATTTACAATGAGCAGTTCTTC
-,TRBJ2-7,TRBV5-1,-,CASSLLPDTYEQYF,TGCGCCAGCAGCTTGCTGCCCGACACCTACGAGCAGTACTTC
TRBD1,TRBJ1-2,TRBV27,-,CASSFGYRGFDGYTF,TGTGCCAGCAGTTTCGGGTACAGGGGGTTTGATGGCTACACCTTC
-,TRBJ2-1,TRBV5-6,-,CASSFRGLTDPNSYNEQFF,TGTGCCAGCAGCTTTAGAGGACTGACGGACCCAAACTCCTACAATGAGCAGTTCTTC
-,TRBJ1-5,TRBV28,few,CASSTNQPQHF,TGTGCCAGCAGTACGAATCAGCCCCAGCATTTT
-,TRBJ2-5,TRBV7-2,-,CASSLAAQETQYF,TGTGCCAGCAGCTTAGCTGCCCAAGAGACCCAGTACTTC
-,TRBJ2-7,TRBV18,-,CASSRPAYSEQYF,TGTGCCAGCTCACGTCCCGCGTATAGTGAGCAGTACTTC
-,TRBJ1-2,TRBV13,few,CASSFPAYGYTF,TGTGCCAGCAGCTTCCCAGCTTATGGCTACACCTTC
-,TRBJ2-3,TRBV30,-,CAWSAPPSSSTDTQYF,TGTGCCTGGAGTGCCCCACCATCCTCAAGCACAGATACGCAGTATTTT
-,TRBJ2-5,TRBV5-5,-,CASSSRGFYQETQYF,TGTGCCAGCAGCTCTCGGGGTTTTTACCAAGAGACCCAGTACTTC
-,TRBJ1-2,TRBV7-2,-,CASSLLRAVSGYTF,TGTGCCAGCAGCTTATTGAGGGCAGTGAGCGGCTACACCTTC
TRBD1,TRBJ2-2,TRBV5-1,-,CASGLGQGDTGELFF,TGCGCCAGCGGTCTCGGACAGGGGGACACCGGGGAGCTGTTTTTT
-,TRBJ2-7,TRBV28,-,CASSLWDLTGRKDYEQYF,TGTGCCAGCAGTTTATGGGACCTTACCGGCAGGAAAGACTACGAGCAGTACTTC
TRBD2,TRBJ2-5,TRBV5-1,-,CASSTAPLTSLQETQYF,TGCGCCAGCAGCACAGCCCCCTTGACTAGCCTCCAAGAGACCCAGTACTTC
TRBD2,TRBJ2-1,TRBV7-9,-,CASSLGTSGNHNEQFF,TGTGCCAGCAGCCTCGGGACTAGCGGGAACCACAATGAGCAGTTCTTC
-,TRBJ2-7,TRBV20-1,few,CSAATGEQYF,TGCAGTGCCGCGACGGGGGAGCAGTACTTC
TRBD2,TRBJ2-1,TRBV7-2,-,CASSSSSGRAGSEQFF,TGTGCCAGCAGCTCCTCTAGCGGGAGGGCCGGATCTGAGCAGTTCTTC
-,TRBJ2-5,TRBV9,-,CASSQGGQETQYF,TGTGCCAGCTCTCAGGGGGGCCAAGAGACCCAGTACTTC
-,TRBJ2-5,TRBV5-1,-,CASSPPSRRETQYF,TGCGCCAGCAGCCCCCCGAGCAGGCGGGAGACCCAGTACTTC
-,TRBJ2-7,TRBV11-2,once,CASSLAGRVGILLYEQYF,TGTGCCAGCAGCTTAGCCGGCAGGGTCGGTATTCTGCTCTACGAGCAGTACTTC
-,TRBJ1-2,TRBV5-4,once,CASTPSVVRGYTF,TGTGCCAGCACCCCTTCGGTGGTCCGGGGCTACACCTTC
-,TRBJ2-2,TRBV4-3,-,CASSQVWGANTGELFF,TGCGCCAGCAGCCAAGTATGGGGCGCGAACACCGGGGAGCTGTTTTTT